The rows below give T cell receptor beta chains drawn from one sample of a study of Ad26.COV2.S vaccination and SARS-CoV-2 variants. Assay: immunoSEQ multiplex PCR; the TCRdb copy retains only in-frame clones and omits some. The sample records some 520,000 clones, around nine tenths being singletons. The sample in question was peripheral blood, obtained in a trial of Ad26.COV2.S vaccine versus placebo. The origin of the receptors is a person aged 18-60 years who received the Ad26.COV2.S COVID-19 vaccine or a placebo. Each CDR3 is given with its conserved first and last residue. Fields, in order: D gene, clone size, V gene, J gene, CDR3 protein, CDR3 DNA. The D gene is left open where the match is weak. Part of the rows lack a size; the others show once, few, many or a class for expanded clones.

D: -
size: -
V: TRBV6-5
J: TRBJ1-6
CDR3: CASSDSSNSPLHF
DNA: TGTGCCAGCAGTGACTCGTCAAATTCACCCCTCCACTTT

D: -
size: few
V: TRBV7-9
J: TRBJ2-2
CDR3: CASSGGRRELFF
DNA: TGTGCCAGCAGCGGAGGTCGTCGGGAGCTGTTTTTT

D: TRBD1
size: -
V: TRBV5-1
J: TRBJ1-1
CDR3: CASSYQGADTEAFF
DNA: TGCGCCAGCAGCTATCAGGGGGCGGACACTGAAGCTTTCTTT

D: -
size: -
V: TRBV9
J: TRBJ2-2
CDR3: CASSAPFGELFF
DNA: TGTGCCAGCAGCGCGCCGTTCGGGGAGCTGTTTTTT

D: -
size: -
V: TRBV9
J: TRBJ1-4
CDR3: CASSPRPHNEKLFF
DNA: TGTGCCAGCAGCCCGCGGCCGCACAATGAAAAACTGTTTTTT

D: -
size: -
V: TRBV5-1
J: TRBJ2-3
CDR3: CASSLDSGSTDTQYF
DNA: TGCGCCAGCAGCTTGGACAGCGGGAGCACAGATACGCAGTATTTT

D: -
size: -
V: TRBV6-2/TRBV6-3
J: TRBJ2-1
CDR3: CASSLDFFNEQFF
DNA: TGTGCCAGCAGTCTGGACTTCTTCAATGAGCAGTTCTTC

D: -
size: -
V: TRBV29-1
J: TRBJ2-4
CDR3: CSVVSGAKNIQYF
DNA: TGCAGCGTTGTGAGTGGGGCCAAAAACATTCAGTACTTC

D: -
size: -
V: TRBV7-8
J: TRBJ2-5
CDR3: CASSLKVGQSTQYF
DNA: TGTGCCAGCAGCTTAAAAGTAGGACAGTCGACCCAGTACTTC

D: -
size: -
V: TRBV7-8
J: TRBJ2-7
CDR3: CASSGDYEQYF
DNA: TGTGCCAGCAGCGGTGACTACGAGCAGTACTTC

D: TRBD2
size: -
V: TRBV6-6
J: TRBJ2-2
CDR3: CASSGLAGVTELFF
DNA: TGTGCCAGCAGCGGACTAGCGGGAGTTACCGAGCTGTTTTTT

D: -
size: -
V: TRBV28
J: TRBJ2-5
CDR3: CASSLSPVGTQYF
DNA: TGTGCCAGCAGTTTATCCCCCGTAGGGACCCAGTACTTC

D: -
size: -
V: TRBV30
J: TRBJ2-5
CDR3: CAWSVRVTETQYF
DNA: TGTGCCTGGAGTGTACGGGTTACCGAGACCCAGTACTTC

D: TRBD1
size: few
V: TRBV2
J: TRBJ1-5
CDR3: CASSDTGGINQPQHF
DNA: TGTGCCAGCAGCGATACAGGGGGGATCAATCAGCCCCAGCATTTT

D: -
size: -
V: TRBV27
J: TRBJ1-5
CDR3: CASSPGRRDQPQHF
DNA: TGTGCCAGCAGTCCGGGGAGGCGCGATCAGCCCCAGCATTTT

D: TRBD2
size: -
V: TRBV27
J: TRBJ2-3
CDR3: CASSPPTGLAVTDTQYF
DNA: TGTGCCAGCAGTCCCCCCACGGGACTAGCGGTCACAGATACGCAGTATTTT

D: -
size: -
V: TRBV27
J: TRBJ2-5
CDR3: CASSSRATGTQYF
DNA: TGTGCCAGCAGTAGCCGGGCCACAGGGACCCAGTACTTC

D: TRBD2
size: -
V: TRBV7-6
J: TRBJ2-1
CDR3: CASSRPTSGEGNYSEQFF
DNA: TGTGCCAGCAGCCGACCGACTAGCGGAGAAGGAAACTACAGTGAGCAGTTCTTC

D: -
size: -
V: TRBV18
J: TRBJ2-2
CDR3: CASSGTGKPLTGELFF
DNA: TGTGCCAGCTCTGGTACAGGGAAACCTCTAACCGGGGAGCTGTTTTTT

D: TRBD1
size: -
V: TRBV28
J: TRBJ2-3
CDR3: CASSLSTGVDTQYF
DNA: TGTGCCAGCAGTTTAAGCACAGGGGTCGATACGCAGTATTTT

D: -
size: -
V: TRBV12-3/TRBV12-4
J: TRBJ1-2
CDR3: CASSPTVIYGYTF
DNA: TGTGCCAGCAGTCCGACAGTGATTTATGGCTACACCTTC

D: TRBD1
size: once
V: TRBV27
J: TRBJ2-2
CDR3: CASRNTGTGATGELFF
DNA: TGTGCCAGCAGGAATACCGGGACAGGGGCCACCGGGGAGCTGTTTTTT

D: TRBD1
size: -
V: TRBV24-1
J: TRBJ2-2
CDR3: CATSEGLGGAGTGELFF
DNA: TGTGCCACCAGTGAAGGCCTAGGGGGCGCGGGCACCGGGGAGCTGTTTTTT

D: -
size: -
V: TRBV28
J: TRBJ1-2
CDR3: CASRTPGTDGYTF
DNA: TGTGCCAGCAGGACACCAGGGACCGATGGCTACACCTTC

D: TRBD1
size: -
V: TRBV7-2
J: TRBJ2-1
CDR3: CASSSRRAGGIDEQFF
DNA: TGTGCCAGCAGCTCCCGACGGGCAGGGGGCATCGATGAGCAGTTCTTC

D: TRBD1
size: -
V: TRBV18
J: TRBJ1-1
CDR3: CASSPLDITGGTEAFF
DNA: TGTGCCAGCTCACCCCTAGATATCACAGGGGGCACTGAAGCTTTCTTT

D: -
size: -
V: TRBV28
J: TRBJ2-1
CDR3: CASTPPGHHNEQFF
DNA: TGTGCCAGCACCCCCCCGGGGCACCACAATGAGCAGTTCTTC

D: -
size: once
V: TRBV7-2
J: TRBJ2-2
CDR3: CASSLEQGTTPRGELFF
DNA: TGTGCCAGCAGCTTAGAGCAGGGTACCACACCGCGGGGGGAGCTGTTTTTT

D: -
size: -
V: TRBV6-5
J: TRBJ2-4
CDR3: CASSRRESAKNIQYF
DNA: TGTGCCAGCAGTCGGCGTGAGTCAGCCAAAAACATTCAGTACTTC

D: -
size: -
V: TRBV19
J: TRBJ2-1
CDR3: CASSSSGNEQFF
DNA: TGTGCCAGTAGTAGTTCGGGGAATGAGCAGTTCTTC

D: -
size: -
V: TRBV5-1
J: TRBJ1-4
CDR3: CASTYGPVDEKLFF
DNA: TGCGCCAGCACGTACGGACCTGTGGATGAAAAACTGTTTTTT

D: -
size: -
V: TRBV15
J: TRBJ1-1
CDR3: CATSRASGNTEAFF
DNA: TGTGCCACCAGCAGAGCAAGTGGGAACACTGAAGCTTTCTTT

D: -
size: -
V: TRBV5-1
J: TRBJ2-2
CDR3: CASRGRSFTGELFF
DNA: TGCGCCAGCAGAGGCAGGTCCTTTACCGGGGAGCTGTTTTTT

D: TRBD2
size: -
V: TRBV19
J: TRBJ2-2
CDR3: CASNGRTSGRSLAGELFF
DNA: TGTGCCAGTAACGGACGGACTAGCGGGAGGAGTTTGGCCGGGGAGCTGTTTTTT

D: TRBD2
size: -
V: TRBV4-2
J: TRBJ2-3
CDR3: CASSQELAGGTDTQYF
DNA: TGTGCCAGCAGCCAAGAACTAGCGGGAGGCACAGATACGCAGTATTTT

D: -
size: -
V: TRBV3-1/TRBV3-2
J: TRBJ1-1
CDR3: CASRGLPQSTEAFF
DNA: TGTGCCAGCAGGGGTCTGCCGCAGAGTACTGAAGCTTTCTTT

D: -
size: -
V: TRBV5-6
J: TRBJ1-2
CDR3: CASSLEQNYGYTF
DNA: TGTGCCAGCAGCTTGGAACAGAACTATGGCTACACCTTC

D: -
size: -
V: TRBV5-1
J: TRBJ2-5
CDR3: CASSSVGRQETQYF
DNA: TGCGCCAGCAGCTCTGTTGGCAGGCAAGAGACCCAGTACTTC

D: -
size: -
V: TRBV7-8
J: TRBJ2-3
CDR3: CASSLETRRTDTQYF
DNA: TGTGCCAGCAGCTTGGAGACTCGAAGAACAGATACGCAGTATTTT

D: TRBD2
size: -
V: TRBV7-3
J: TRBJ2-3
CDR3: CASSLKGLLTDTQYF
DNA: TGTGCCAGCAGCTTAAAGGGACTACTCACAGATACGCAGTATTTT

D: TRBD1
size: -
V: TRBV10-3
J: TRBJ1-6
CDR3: CAISRTGNSPLHF
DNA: TGTGCCATCAGCCGGACAGGGAATTCACCCCTCCACTTT

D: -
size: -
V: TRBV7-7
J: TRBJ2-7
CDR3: CASSPSLAVSSYEQYF
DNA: TGTGCTAGCAGCCCCTCGTTGGCAGTAAGCTCCTACGAGCAGTACTTC

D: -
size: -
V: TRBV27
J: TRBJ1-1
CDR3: CASSLRGSIHTEAFF
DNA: TGTGCCAGCAGTTTAAGAGGATCCATACACACTGAAGCTTTCTTT

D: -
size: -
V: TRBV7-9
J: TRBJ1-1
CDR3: CASRRPHRTEAYTEAFF
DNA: TGTGCCAGCAGACGCCCACACAGGACAGAGGCATACACTGAAGCTTTCTTT

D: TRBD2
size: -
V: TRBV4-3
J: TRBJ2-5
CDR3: CASSQDGGGAETQYF
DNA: TGCGCCAGCAGCCAAGACGGGGGAGGGGCAGAGACCCAGTACTTC

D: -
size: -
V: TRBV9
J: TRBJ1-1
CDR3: CASSPPQVGTEAFF
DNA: TGTGCCAGCAGCCCCCCCCAGGTGGGGACTGAAGCTTTCTTT

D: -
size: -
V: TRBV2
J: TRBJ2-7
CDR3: CASSVDEQYF
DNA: TGTGCCAGCAGTGTAGACGAGCAGTACTTC

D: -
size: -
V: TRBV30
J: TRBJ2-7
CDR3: CAWSTPYEQYF
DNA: TGTGCCTGGAGTACCCCCTACGAGCAGTACTTC

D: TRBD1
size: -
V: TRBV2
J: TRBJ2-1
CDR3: CASSRTGQEYNEQFF
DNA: TGTGCCAGCAGTCGGACGGGACAGGAATACAATGAGCAGTTCTTC

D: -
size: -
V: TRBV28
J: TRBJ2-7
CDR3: CASFPPVTFSSYEQYF
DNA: TGTGCCAGTTTTCCCCCGGTTACCTTTTCCTCCTACGAGCAGTACTTC

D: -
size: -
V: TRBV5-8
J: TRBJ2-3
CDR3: CASSLEDFTDTQYF
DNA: TGTGCCAGCAGCTTGGAGGACTTTACAGATACGCAGTATTTT

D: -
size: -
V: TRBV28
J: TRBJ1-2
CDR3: CASSLTPGLAGYTF
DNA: TGTGCCAGCAGTTTAACCCCAGGCCTAGCGGGCTACACCTTC

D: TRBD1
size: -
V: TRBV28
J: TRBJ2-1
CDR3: CASTTGSSYNEQFF
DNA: TGTGCCAGCACGACAGGGTCATCCTACAATGAGCAGTTCTTC